This entry lists 21 T cell receptor beta chains sequenced from one sample in a study of T-cell reconstitution after alpha-beta-depleted transplantation in children. As it was prepared, the TCRbeta library received unique molecular identifiers. TCRdb independently ran MiXCR on the PCR reads; one entry per CDR3 protein. The sample lists around 490,000 distinct CDR3 sequences; 11% were seen once. This specimen consisted of PBMCs, mostly from graft donor cells, obtained 180 days after TCRalphabeta/CD19-depleted stem cell transplant. These receptors were taken from a female patient between 2 and 15 years old who had a stem cell transplant for aplastic anemia, so the T cells may come from the graft donor.

The chain carries TRBV6-2 or TRBV6-3 and TRBJ2-7, with D perhaps matching TRBD1 (6 bases). Trimming cost V 0 bases and J 0 bases, with 12 bases left between them. Germline CDR1 reads MNHEY; CDR2 reads SVGEGT. The CDR3 loop spans 16 amino acids. The CDR3 nucleotides are TGTGCCAGCAGTTACTCTCAGATGGACAGCTCCTACGAGCAGTACTTC. This sequence encodes CASSYSQMDSSYEQYF.

This clonotype was seen a handful of times. The chain links TRBV24-1 to TRBJ2-6; 10 bases match TRBD1. The V gene's germline CDR1 is KGHDR and CDR2 SFDVKD. V was pared by 5 bases and J by 0 bases, with 6 bases of the junction left unmatched. This CDR3 spans 18 amino acids. CDR3 protein: CATSGGTGDISGANVLTF. The CDR3 DNA is TGTGCCACCAGTGGCGGGACAGGGGATATCTCTGGGGCCAACGTCCTGACTTTC.

This clonotype came up a few times. The chain combines TRBV2 with TRBJ1-5; D not resolved. CDR3 size: 12 residues. In germline, CDR1 is SNHLY, CDR2 FYNNEI. Trimming pared 6 bases from V and 2 bases from J, leaving 5 bases between. In nucleotides, the CDR3 is TGTGCCAGCAGATACGGCAATCAGCCCCAGCATTTT. Protein: CASRYGNQPQHF.

The chain links TRBV20-1 to TRBJ1-6; a possible D gene is TRBD1 (5 bases). Looked up from germline, CDR1 is DFQATT and CDR2 is SNEGSKA (reference sequence). The CDR3 is 13 residues long. V was cut by 7 bases and J by 7 bases, with 14 bases left in between. The CDR3 sequence: CSGRGDQNSPLHF. CDR3 nucleotide sequence: TGCAGTGGCCGGGGGGACCAGAATTCACCCCTCCACTTT.

This chain uses TRBV7-3 with TRBJ2-7; 8 nucleotides line up with TRBD2. CDR3 size: 15 residues. The trim removed 2 bases at V and 2 bases at J, leaving 5 bases unmatched. In germline, CDR1 is SGHTA, CDR2 FQGTGA. The CDR3 region is CASSLVSGGAYEQYF. The CDR3, as DNA: TGTGCCAGCAGCTTAGTGTCGGGAGGGGCCTACGAGCAGTACTTC.

The gene calls are TRBV10-3 and TRBJ2-1; D gene unclear. Germline V gene sequence: CDR1 ENHRY, CDR2 SYGVKD. CDR3 length equals 17 residues. Trimming stripped 0 bases from V and 3 bases from J, with 15 bases between. CDR3 sequence reads: CAISESGASAVYNEQFF. The CDR3 DNA is TGTGCCATCAGTGAGTCCGGCGCTTCCGCCGTCTACAATGAGCAGTTCTTC.

This clonotype has just a few counts. The J gene is TRBJ2-7, the V gene TRBV28, with 12 bases aligning to TRBD2. In germline, CDR1 is MDHEN, CDR2 SYDVKM. V shed 5 bases and J 2 bases; nucleotides not matched to a gene: 4. This CDR3 has 15 residues. The CDR3, as DNA: TGTGCCAGCAGTACTAGCGGGAGGCCCACCTACGAGCAGTACTTC. As protein: CASSTSGRPTYEQYF.

The CDR3 loop reads CASSQGGTTGVDYGYTF. CDR3 bases: TGCGCCAGCAGCCAAGGAGGAACCACAGGTGTCGACTATGGCTACACCTTC. This chain connects TRBV4-1 to TRBJ1-2; TRBD1 is a possible D gene (5 bases). The CDR3 contains 17 residues. V was trimmed by 1 base and J by 3 bases, leaving 18 bases between them. CDR1 MGHRA and CDR2 YSYEKL come from the germline V gene.

The rearrangement uses TRBV12-3 or TRBV12-4 and TRBJ1-5; D gene ambiguous. This CDR3 comprises 16 residues. The germline V and J ends were trimmed by 3 bases and 3 bases, with 15 bases remaining between them. CDR3 bases: TGTGCCAGCAGTTTCGGGGTGTGGGTTGCCAATCAGCCCCAGCATTTT. It codes for CASSFGVWVANQPQHF.

This clonotype was observed a few times. The V and J genes are TRBV5-1 and TRBJ1-1; tentative D call: TRBD1 (6 bases). V lost 2 bases to trimming and J lost 0 bases, with 14 bases between them. The germline gives CDR1 SGHRS, CDR2 YFSETQ. The CDR3 covers 16 residues. In DNA, the CDR3 is TGCGCCAGCAGCTTTTTCGCAGGGGCAATGAACACTGAAGCTTTCTTT. Its translation: CASSFFAGAMNTEAFF.

This clonotype was seen a handful of times. This chain connects TRBV7-7 to TRBJ1-4, with 7 nucleotides matching TRBD1. From germline, CDR1 is SSHAT and CDR2 FNYEAQ (reference sequence). The CDR3 has 13 amino acids. With 5 bases clipped from V and 10 bases from J, the junction kept 7 bases outside the gene matches. Written as DNA, the CDR3 is TGTGCCAGCAGCCTACAGGGGCATGGAAAACTGTTTTTT. Amino acids: CASSLQGHGKLFF.

This clonotype was counted between two and nine times. V is TRBV7-9 and J is TRBJ2-1; 14 nucleotides match TRBD2. The CDR3 totals 17 residues. J gave up 9 bases and V 2 bases, and 9 bases lay outside the gene matches. The germline gives CDR1 SEHNR, CDR2 FQNEAQ (reference sequence). In nucleotides, the CDR3 is TGTGCCAGCAGCTTACGTGGGACTAGCGGGAGAACTGGTGAGCAGTTCTTC. It encodes CASSLRGTSGRTGEQFF.

Many counts were recorded for this clonotype. CDR3 nucleotides: TGTGCCAGCAGCTTAGTAAGCCTCGGGGAGCTGTTTTTT. Its protein is CASSLVSLGELFF. This chain joins TRBV11-2 and TRBJ2-2; D gene uncertain. The CDR3 contains 13 residues. Trimming removed 1 base at V and 7 bases at J, with 7 bases between. From germline, CDR1 is SGHAT and CDR2 FQNNGV.

This sequence joins TRBV7-3 and TRBJ2-1; D possibly corresponds to TRBD2 (6 bases). Between the trimmed V and J ends, which lost 7 bases and 9 bases, there was a span of 16 bases. The CDR3 contains 13 residues. Germline values: CDR1 SGHTA, CDR2 FQGTGA. The CDR3 region has the DNA TGTGCCAGCACCATGGGGGGTCGCGGTGAGCAGTTCTTC. It translates to CASTMGGRGEQFF.

The CDR3 loop reads CASSLEFGGRQPQHF. CDR3 DNA sequence: TGTGCCAGCAGCTTAGAATTTGGGGGCCGCCAGCCCCAGCATTTT. The V and J genes are TRBV7-2 and TRBJ1-5; tentatively, D is TRBD1 (6 bases). This CDR3 region has 15 residues. Germline-derived CDR1 and CDR2 are SGHTA and FQGNSA. Trimming took off 1 base at V and 7 bases at J, with 14 bases between the two ends.

The V call is TRBV7-2, the J call TRBJ1-2; tentative D call: TRBD1 (5 bases). The germline CDR1 and CDR2 sequences are SGHTA and FQGNSA. The V end lost 4 bases, the J end lost 8 bases, and 14 bases lay between the germline ends. The CDR3 has 13 residues. The CDR3 here is CASSSYRDRGYTF. CDR3 sequence (DNA): TGTGCCAGCAGCTCGTACCGGGACCGAGGCTACACCTTC.

This clonotype was recorded many times. This rearrangement joins TRBV5-6 to TRBJ1-4; the match to TRBD1 covers 10 bases. This CDR3 spans 15 amino acids. Germline V gene data show CDR1 as SGHDT and CDR2 as YYEEEE. V gave up 2 bases and J gave up 8 bases; unmatched junction bases: 6. This CDR3 is CASSLPGTGEEKLFF. The CDR3 bases are TGTGCCAGCAGCTTACCCGGGACAGGGGAGGAAAAACTGTTTTTT.

This clonotype was seen more than once but under ten times. This chain uses TRBV7-2 with TRBJ2-5; maybe TRBD1 (6 bases). The CDR3 covers 14 residues. Per germline, CDR1 SGHTA and CDR2 FQGNSA. The V and J ends lost 2 bases and 2 bases respectively, with 9 bases between them. CDR3 sequence: CASSLMTGQETQYF. The CDR3 DNA follows: TGTGCCAGCAGCTTAATGACAGGTCAAGAGACCCAGTACTTC.

The rearrangement links TRBV13 to TRBJ1-1, with D possibly matching TRBD1 (6 bases). Germline V lookup: CDR1 PRHDT, CDR2 FYEKMQ (reference sequence). The CDR3 spans 13 residues. Trimming removed 3 bases from V and 11 bases from J, with 16 bases in between. DNA of the CDR3: TGTGCCAGCAGCTTTAACGGGGGACAAAGGGCTTTCTTT. As protein: CASSFNGGQRAFF.

The J gene is TRBJ2-1, the V gene TRBV2; 9 positions match TRBD2. The CDR3 is 12 residues long. CDR1 and CDR2 (germline): SNHLY, FYNNEI. Unmatched junction bases numbered 6, after V lost 6 bases and J lost 12 bases. The CDR3 DNA reads TGTGCCAGCAGGCCCGGGACTAGCTCGCAGTTCTTC. It translates to CASRPGTSSQFF. Complete variable domain (other parts from reference TRBV2 and TRBJ2-1): EPEVTQTPSHQVTQMGQEVILRCVPISNHLYFYWYRQILGQKVEFLVSFYNNEISEKSEIFDDQFSVERPDGSNFTLKIRSTKLEDSAMYFCASRPGTSSQFFGPGTRLTVL.

This clonotype showed up many times. J is TRBJ1-5 and V is TRBV7-2, with unresolved D. This CDR3 is built from 13 residues. V gave up 6 bases and J gave up 2 bases, with 8 bases separating them. Germline CDR1 reads SGHTA; CDR2 reads FQGNSA. The CDR3 nucleotides are TGTGCCAGCAGTCCGTGGGGCAATCAGCCCCAGCATTTT. It specifies CASSPWGNQPQHF.